The following is a T cell receptor beta chain sequence with its context. Its cognate antigen is unknown. Germline V gene lookup returns CDR1 GTSNPN and CDR2 SVGIG (reference sequence). V trimming: 2 bases; J trimming: 6 bases; junction bases outside the gene matches: 10. The CDR3 spans 16 residues. This entry belongs to a study of CD8+ T cells in alopecia areata. Study-level findings and limits: Scalp sample sequencing also detects resident alphabeta T cells of normal skin.

Reverse transcribed after extraction, RNA yielded cDNA as the sequencing template. Sequencing was performed with immunoSEQ multiplex PCR; in TCRdb, only in-frame clones are kept and a portion is missing. Of some 95,000 clones listed, nearly 45% are singletons. This sequence originates from a human donor with alopecia areata. This chain links TRBV30 with TRBJ2-1, with TRBD2 identical over 10 bases. The sample consisted of CD4+ T cells sorted from blood. The CDR3 DNA reads TGTGCCTGGAGTACCCCTAGCGGGGGAATTGGCAATGAGCAGTTCTTC. Its translation: CAWSTPSGGIGNEQFF.